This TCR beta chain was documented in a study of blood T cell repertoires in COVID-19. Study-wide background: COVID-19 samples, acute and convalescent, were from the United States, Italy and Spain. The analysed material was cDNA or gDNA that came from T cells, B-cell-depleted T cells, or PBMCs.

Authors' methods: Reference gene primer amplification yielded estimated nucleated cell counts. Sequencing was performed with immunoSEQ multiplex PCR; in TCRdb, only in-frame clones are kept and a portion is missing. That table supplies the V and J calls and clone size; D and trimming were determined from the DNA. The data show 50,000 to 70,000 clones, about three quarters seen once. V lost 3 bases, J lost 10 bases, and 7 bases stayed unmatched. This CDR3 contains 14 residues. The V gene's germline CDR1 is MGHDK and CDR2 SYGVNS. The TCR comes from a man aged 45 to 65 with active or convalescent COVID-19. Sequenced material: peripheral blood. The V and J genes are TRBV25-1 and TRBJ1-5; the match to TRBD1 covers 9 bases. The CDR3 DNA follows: TGTGCCAGCAGTGATGCCGGGACAGGGACCCCCCAGCATTTT. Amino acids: CASSDAGTGTPQHF.